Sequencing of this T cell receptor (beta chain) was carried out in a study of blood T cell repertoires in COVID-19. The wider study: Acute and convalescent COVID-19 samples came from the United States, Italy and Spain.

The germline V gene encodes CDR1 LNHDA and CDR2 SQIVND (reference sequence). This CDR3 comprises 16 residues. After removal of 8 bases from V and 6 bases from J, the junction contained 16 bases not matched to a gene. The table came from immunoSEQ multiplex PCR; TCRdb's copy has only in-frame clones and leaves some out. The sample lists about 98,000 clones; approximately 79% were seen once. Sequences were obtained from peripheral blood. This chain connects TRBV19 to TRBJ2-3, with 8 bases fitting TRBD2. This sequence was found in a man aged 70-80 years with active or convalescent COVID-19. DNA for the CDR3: TGTGCCAGTGGTGTTGGCGGGGGGATCGGCCGGGATACGCAGTATTTT. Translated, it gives CASGVGGGIGRDTQYF. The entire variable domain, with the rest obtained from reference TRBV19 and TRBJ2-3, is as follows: DGGITQSPKYLFRKEGQNVTLSCEQNLNHDAMYWYRQDPGQGLRLIYYSQIVNDFQKGDIAEGYSVSREKKESFPLTVTSAQKNPTAFYLCASGVGGGIGRDTQYFGPGTRLTVL.